This T cell receptor (beta chain) originates from a study of T cell repertoires in cytomegalovirus infection. The overall study: A matching HLA type, together with CMV infection, was signaled by public TCR beta signatures.

The V end was cut by 3 bases, the J end by 3 bases, with 8 bases between. The V gene's germline CDR1 is SGHVS and CDR2 FQNEAQ. The CDR3 sequence is 13 residues long. Using its own MiXCR run on the reads, TCRdb lists one record per CDR3 protein. The table lists about 360,000 distinct CDR3 sequences, 15% to 20% of them singletons. Study outcomes and limitations: Ex vivo, HLA-C-restricted CMV-specific TCR beta clonotypes prevailed over the rest of the response. CMV carriers with the relevant HLA were identified by cumulative public TCR beta family frequency.

This clonotype appeared a few times. Antigen unknown. V usage is TRBV7-8 and J usage is TRBJ1-1; no reliable D call. The origin of this receptor is a human donor in good health (CMV status not recorded). Some clones in this sample may be carry-over from other donors' samples. Sequencing was carried out using PBMCs. In nucleotides, the CDR3 is TGTGCCAGCAGCTTTAGAGAGCACACTGAAGCTTTCTTT. It is translated as CASSFREHTEAFF.